These 8 T cell receptor beta chains were all obtained from the same sample, sequenced in a study of blood T cell repertoires in COVID-19. Sequenced by immunoSEQ multiplex PCR; TCRdb stores in-frame clones only, minus some. The sample has fewer than 300,000 clones, roughly 85% seen once; the top ten hold over 8.5%. Sequenced input: peripheral blood. Receptor source: a woman aged 45-65 years who had recovered from COVID-19.

The rearrangement links TRBV20-1 to TRBJ1-3; D is possibly TRBD1 (6 bases). The CDR3 has 12 amino acids. Trimming shortened V by 3 bases and J by 11 bases, and 14 bases separated the two germline ends. Germline V gene sequence: CDR1 DFQATT, CDR2 SNEGSKA (reference sequence). The chain's CDR3 is CSASLGGVSIYF. The CDR3 DNA is TGCAGTGCTAGTTTAGGGGGAGTTTCCATATATTTT.

This clone was found once. The rearrangement joins TRBV6-2 or TRBV6-3 to TRBJ2-5; 8 nucleotides line up with TRBD2. The CDR3 sequence is 16 residues long. Per the germline V gene, CDR1 is MNHEY and CDR2 is SVGEGT. J was trimmed by 6 bases and V by 0 bases; bases with no gene match: 9. The CDR3 DNA reads as TGTGCCAGCAGTTACTCGGGACTAGTTGGCCATAAGACCCAGTACTTC. It translates to CASSYSGLVGHKTQYF.

This clone was counted between two and nine times. This sequence joins TRBV9 and TRBJ1-4; 9 bases line up with TRBD1. Germline trimming cut 3 bases from V and 1 base from J; bases unmatched to any gene: 4. The CDR3 is 16 residues long. Per germline, CDR1 SGDLS and CDR2 YYNGEE. This CDR3 is CASSEGTGRTNEKLFF. The CDR3, as DNA: TGTGCCAGCAGCGAGGGGACAGGGCGAACTAATGAAAAACTGTTTTTT.

This clone appeared a single time. V and J are TRBV28 and TRBJ1-3, with a weak D call TRBD1 (6 bases). Germline V gives CDR1 MDHEN, CDR2 SYDVKM. Trimming cost V 2 bases and J 1 base, with 15 bases left between them. This CDR3 contains 17 residues. The CDR3 DNA reads TGTGCCAGCAGTTTAGAGGGGACAATTCTTTCTGGAAACACCATATATTTT. Protein product: CASSLEGTILSGNTIYF.

This clone has a handful of counts. The J gene is TRBJ2-5, the V gene TRBV9; no reliable D call. CDR1 is SGDLS, CDR2 YYNGEE, per germline. Trimming cost V 3 bases and J 5 bases, with 11 bases left between them. The CDR3 runs to 13 residues. The CDR3 DNA reads TGTGCCAGCAGCGCCGTATTCGGGGAGACCCAGTACTTC. The encoded protein is CASSAVFGETQYF.

V is TRBV4-1 and J is TRBJ2-7; D possibly corresponds to TRBD2 (7 bases). The V gene's germline CDR1 is MGHRA and CDR2 YSYEKL. CDR3 length: 15 residues. V was clipped by 4 bases and J by 3 bases, with 16 bases between them. The DNA for the CDR3 is TGCGCCAGCAGCCCTCTGGGGGGGGCCTTCTACGAGCAGTACTTC. This gives the protein CASSPLGGAFYEQYF.

This chain connects TRBV29-1 to TRBJ2-1; D gene ambiguous. Germline CDR1 is SQVTM and CDR2 is ANQGSEA. The CDR3 loop spans 12 amino acids. Trimming removed 4 bases at V and 4 bases at J, with 8 bases between. The CDR3 loop reads CSVGDTYNEQFF. The DNA of the CDR3 is TGCAGCGTTGGCGACACTTACAATGAGCAGTTCTTC.

In its sample, this clone was seen a few times. The J gene is TRBJ2-7, the V gene TRBV9; D is possibly TRBD2 (6 bases). Germline V gene lookup returns CDR1 SGDLS and CDR2 YYNGEE. Between the trimmed V and J ends, which lost 6 bases and 6 bases, there was a span of 16 bases. This CDR3 comprises 13 residues. Written as DNA, the CDR3 is TGTGCCAGCAATCCCGGGGGTTCCGGCGAGCAGTACTTC. It encodes CASNPGGSGEQYF. The full variable domain, rest sourced from reference TRBV9 and TRBJ2-7, is DSGVTQTPKHLITATGQRVTLRCSPRSGDLSVYWYQQSLDQGLQFLIQYYNGEERAKGNILERFSAQQFPDLHSELNLSSLELGDSALYFCASNPGGSGEQYFGPGTRLTVT.